The clone carrying this T cell receptor beta chain has only a few counts. Its antigen is as yet unknown. The sample comes from a study of early T cells in non-severe SARS-CoV-2 infection. The wider study: Whole-blood bulk RNA, unsorted, was sequenced, and chains were unpaired. Overall study results and limits: Anti-spike CD8 responses were favored in VDJdb matching, and private and CD4 specificities were missed.

MiXCR, run by TCRdb on the 5' RACE reads, gives a single entry per CDR3 protein. The table has roughly 53,000 distinct CDR3 sequences, 9% to 15% seen once. The receptor was derived from an adult who was a healthcare worker with PCR-confirmed SARS-CoV-2 infection or an uninfected control (not recorded which). The specimen was whole blood, collected at baseline.

This CDR3 reads CASSSKGLGPGELFF. Written as DNA, the CDR3 is TGTGCCAGCAGCTCCAAAGGGCTAGGACCCGGGGAGCTGTTTTTT. The V and J genes are TRBV7-3 and TRBJ2-2; D unresolved. The CDR3 runs to 15 residues. V lost 4 bases, J lost 6 bases, and 15 bases lay in between. The germline gives CDR1 SGHTA, CDR2 FQGTGA.